Listed here is a single T cell receptor (beta chain). The authors' processing: Nucleated cell number was recorded as an estimate derived from reference gene primer amplification. Clones were sequenced by immunoSEQ multiplex PCR, and TCRdb holds only the in-frame ones, with some missing. V and J calls and clone size are those listed in that table; D and trimming were worked out from the DNA. The sample lists 130,000 to 150,000 clones; approximately 80% were seen once. This record belongs to a study of blood T cell repertoires in COVID-19. Study at large: Samples came from the United States, Italy and Spain, spanning acute and convalescent COVID-19. T cells, B-cell-depleted T cells, or PBMCs supplied cDNA or gDNA.

Germline V lookup: CDR1 SGHTA, CDR2 FQGNSA. There are 16 residues in the CDR3. Trimming removed 5 bases from V and 4 bases from J; junction bases left unmatched: 3. The chain links TRBV7-2 to TRBJ2-3; 16 bases align to TRBD2. The material sequenced was peripheral blood. This sequence was found in a woman aged 35 to 49 with active or convalescent COVID-19. CDR3 sequence (DNA): TGTGCCAGCAGCCGGGGACTAGCGGGAGGGTCAGATACGCAGTATTTT. Protein sequence: CASSRGLAGGSDTQYF.